This T cell receptor beta chain derives from a study of blood T cell repertoires in COVID-19. The V end lost 5 bases, the J end lost 8 bases, and 18 bases lay between the germline ends. Germline V CDR1 and CDR2: SEHNR, FQNEAQ (reference sequence). The CDR3 extends over 14 amino acids. Per the original methods: Estimates of nucleated cell counts were drawn from the amplification of reference gene primers. Profiling relied on immunoSEQ multiplex PCR, and the TCRdb table lists in-frame clones only, not all of them. The V and J calls and clone size come from that table; D and trimming were worked out from the DNA. The table records 150,000 or so clones, roughly 85% of them present only once.

This chain joins TRBV7-9 and TRBJ1-1; D possibly corresponds to TRBD1 (6 bases). This TCR was sampled from a woman in her forties or fifties who had recovered from COVID-19. Material for sequencing was PBMCs or T cells enriched from blood (not recorded which). CDR3 in amino acids: CASSTPAGAFEAFF. In DNA, the CDR3 is TGTGCCAGCAGCACACCTGCAGGGGCTTTCGAAGCTTTCTTT.